Following are 19 T cell receptor beta chains from one sample sequenced in a study of OX40 agonist ivuxolimab in advanced cancers. The method was immunoSEQ multiplex PCR; TCRdb's version includes in-frame clones alone and lacks a portion of them. The sample contains about 90,000 clones, approximately 91% of which appear only once. The sample consisted of CD4+ or CD8+ T cells sorted from blood, taken in a trial of the OX40 agonist ivuxolimab. These receptors all stem from an adult with an advanced solid tumor such as melanoma, head and neck, liver or kidney cancer.

The chain employs TRBV4-1 and TRBJ2-5; no reliable D call. V was pared by 0 bases and J by 1 base, with 12 bases between. The CDR3 sequence is 16 residues long. Germline V gene sequence: CDR1 MGHRA, CDR2 YSYEKL. The chain's CDR3 is CASSQDLGRLQETQYF. The DNA for the CDR3 is TGCGCCAGCAGCCAAGATCTGGGCAGACTCCAAGAGACCCAGTACTTC.

This chain connects TRBV7-2 to TRBJ2-3; D is unclear. The CDR3 consists of 13 residues. Germline lookup yields CDR1 SGHTA and CDR2 FQGNSA. V shed 1 base and J shed 2 bases, with 4 bases lying between them. The CDR3 DNA reads as TGTGCCAGCAGCTTAGACTACACAGATACGCAGTATTTT. Its protein is CASSLDYTDTQYF.

The chain couples TRBV5-4 to TRBJ2-1, with 9 positions matching TRBD2. Germline trimming cut 4 bases from V and 4 bases from J; bases unmatched to any gene: 9. Germline values: CDR1 SGHNT, CDR2 YYREEE (reference sequence). The CDR3 has 16 residues. The chain's CDR3 is CASSQRGAGGYNEQFF. The DNA of the CDR3 is TGTGCCAGCAGCCAACGAGGAGCGGGAGGATACAATGAGCAGTTCTTC.

The rearrangement uses TRBV6-5 and TRBJ1-1; D gene ambiguous. The CDR3 runs to 12 residues. Deletions cut 7 bases from V and 1 base from J, with 7 bases between. Germline-derived CDR1 and CDR2 are MNHEY and SVGAGI. The CDR3 loop reads CASTSGNTEAFF. Here the CDR3 DNA reads TGTGCCAGCACAAGCGGGAACACTGAAGCTTTCTTT.

This chain links TRBV9 with TRBJ1-1; D is unclear. V was shortened by 0 bases and J by 3 bases, with 9 bases between the two germline ends. This CDR3 comprises 14 residues. Germline CDR1 reads SGDLS; CDR2 reads YYNGEE. CDR3 coding DNA: TGTGCCAGCAGCGTAGACCCACAGCACACTGAAGCTTTCTTT. This sequence encodes CASSVDPQHTEAFF. Supplemented by reference TRBV9 and TRBJ1-1, the full variable domain reads DSGVTQTPKHLITATGQRVTLRCSPRSGDLSVYWYQQSLDQGLQFLIQYYNGEERAKGNILERFSAQQFPDLHSELNLSSLELGDSALYFCASSVDPQHTEAFFGQGTRLTVV.

This sequence joins TRBV6-1 and TRBJ2-3; 15 bases fit TRBD2. Germline trimming cut 1 base from V and 7 bases from J; bases unmatched to any gene: 12. Germline V lookup: CDR1 MNHNS, CDR2 SASEGT. CDR3 length: 19 residues. This CDR3 is CASSEGFWTSGRVGNTQYF. The CDR3 nucleotides are TGTGCCAGCAGTGAAGGGTTTTGGACTAGCGGGAGGGTGGGTAATACGCAGTATTTT.

V gene TRBV5-1 combines with J gene TRBJ2-5; 12 positions agree with TRBD2. There are 16 residues in the CDR3. Trimming removed 3 bases from V and 7 bases from J; junction bases left unmatched: 10. Germline V gene sequence: CDR1 SGHRS, CDR2 YFSETQ. The CDR3 loop reads CASSSLTSGSGGTQYF. The CDR3 nucleotides are TGCGCCAGCAGCTCTCTGACTAGCGGGAGTGGTGGGACCCAGTACTTC.

The V call is TRBV14, the J call TRBJ2-7; D uncertain. CDR1 SGHDN and CDR2 FVKESK come from the germline V gene. This CDR3 has 12 amino acids. Trimming pared 4 bases from V and 6 bases from J, leaving 10 bases between. The CDR3 sequence is CASSPFLREQYF. The CDR3 region has the DNA TGTGCCAGCAGCCCCTTCCTGCGCGAGCAGTACTTC.

The rearrangement links TRBV5-1 to TRBJ1-1; the D is unclear. The CDR3 contains 14 residues. V was cut by 3 bases and J by 4 bases, with 13 bases left in between. The germline V gene has CDR1 SGHRS and CDR2 YFSETQ. In DNA form, the CDR3 reads TGCGCCAGCAGCTGGTTAGGGTTTGGCACTGAAGCTTTCTTT. Protein product: CASSWLGFGTEAFF.

V usage is TRBV5-1 and J usage is TRBJ2-1; a possible D gene is TRBD2 (5 bases). CDR3 length equals 16 residues. V was clipped by 0 bases and J by 9 bases, with 19 bases between them. Germline V gene data show CDR1 as SGHRS and CDR2 as YFSETQ. The CDR3 spells CASSLGGSRLFFEQFF. CDR3 nucleotide sequence: TGCGCCAGCAGCTTGGGAGGGTCTAGACTCTTCTTTGAGCAGTTCTTC.

This chain joins TRBV5-1 and TRBJ2-7; D gene uncertain. Trimming took off 0 bases at V and 6 bases at J, with 4 bases between the two ends. Germline CDR1 reads SGHRS; CDR2 reads YFSETQ. There are 11 residues in the CDR3. This CDR3 is CASSLGREQYF. CDR3 coding DNA: TGCGCCAGCAGCTTGGGCCGCGAGCAGTACTTC.

The V and J genes are TRBV19 and TRBJ2-2, with D possibly being TRBD1 (6 bases). The V gene lost 6 bases and the J gene lost 7 bases, with 12 bases spanning the gap. The CDR3 has 13 amino acids. Looked up from germline, CDR1 is LNHDA and CDR2 is SQIVND (reference sequence). The CDR3 DNA is TGTGCCAGTAGGTTACAGGGCGTCGGGGAGCTGTTTTTT. As protein: CASRLQGVGELFF.

The rearrangement joins TRBV6-6 to TRBJ2-7; 9 nucleotides match TRBD2. This CDR3 is 14 amino acids long. CDR1 MNHNY and CDR2 SVGAGI come from the germline V gene (reference sequence). The CDR3, as DNA: TGTGCTTCCGGACGGCGGGAGGGCCCCTACGAGCAGTACTTC. Residues: CASGRREGPYEQYF.

The genes are TRBV7-2 and TRBJ2-5; 10 nucleotides line up with TRBD1. Germline trimming cut 6 bases from V and 6 bases from J; bases unmatched to any gene: 4. Germline-derived CDR1 and CDR2 are SGHTA and FQGNSA. The CDR3 length is 13 residues. The CDR3 DNA sequence: TGTGCCAGCAGGACAGGGGGCGTGAAGACCCAGTACTTC. Translation: CASRTGGVKTQYF.

The chain combines TRBV7-2 with TRBJ2-3; TRBD2 is a possible D gene (6 bases). The germline CDR1 and CDR2 sequences are SGHTA and FQGNSA. The CDR3 runs to 15 residues. The ends were cut back, 2 bases at V and 2 bases at J, with 11 bases in the middle. CDR3 sequence reads: CASSLTSISTDTQYF. The CDR3 coding sequence is TGTGCCAGCAGCTTAACTAGCATATCCACAGATACGCAGTATTTT.

The chain links TRBV6-5 to TRBJ2-5; 7 bases line up with TRBD1. This CDR3 comprises 12 residues. Germline V gives CDR1 MNHEY, CDR2 SVGAGI. The J segment lost 14 bases and the V segment lost 6 bases, leaving 12 bases of the junction unmatched. CDR3 amino acids: CASSYGTGQTYF. The CDR3 DNA follows: TGTGCCAGCAGCTACGGTACGGGACAGACCTACTTC.

The rearrangement joins TRBV28 to TRBJ1-5, with unresolved D. The germline CDR1 and CDR2 sequences are MDHEN and SYDVKM. V was trimmed by 6 bases and J by 4 bases, leaving 13 bases between them. The CDR3 is 14 amino acids. CDR3 bases: TGTGCCAGCAGGTCCGGGTTGGGAAATCAGCCCCAGCATTTT. Translating it yields CASRSGLGNQPQHF.

V usage is TRBV5-1 and J usage is TRBJ1-1, with a weak D call TRBD1 (5 bases). CDR1 is SGHRS, CDR2 YFSETQ, per germline. Trimming stripped 6 bases from V and 1 base from J, with 10 bases between. This CDR3 is built from 13 residues. The DNA of the CDR3 is TGCGCCAGCATGGGGCAGGCGAACACTGAAGCTTTCTTT. It yields the protein CASMGQANTEAFF.

CDR3 DNA: TGCGCCAGCAGCTTGGCCGTGGGGCGCCCCTACGAGCAGTACTTC. Translating it yields CASSLAVGRPYEQYF. This chain connects TRBV5-1 to TRBJ2-7, with D maybe TRBD1 (5 bases). Germline CDR1 SGHRS, CDR2 YFSETQ. This CDR3 is built from 15 residues. With 0 bases removed from V and 2 bases from J, the gap between germline ends came to 12 bases.